These 7 T cell receptor beta chains were all obtained from the same sample, sequenced in a study of T cells after yellow fever vaccination (dated by TCRdb to about 2019). The library was produced with 5' RACE. TCRdb names Illumina HiSeq 2500 as the instrument used. The public sequencing data were trimmed at Q25 with fastp and processed into clonotypes with MiXCR by TCRdb, which kept only in-frame beta chains. Entries are consolidated by CDR3 protein sequence, retaining the most common genes and DNA. The sample table holds approximately 550,000 distinct CDR3 sequences, of which about a fifth were seen once. Roughly an eighth of the sample is held by the ten biggest clonotypes. Per the publication, the treatment or condition label means: live attenuated yellow fever vaccine strain. The specimen comprised PBMCs, sampled 15 days after the yellow fever booster vaccination. These receptors all stem from a man aged 25-40 years who received the YFV17D yellow fever vaccine.

This clonotype came up a few times. The chain couples TRBV10-3 to TRBJ2-2; no firm D call. The CDR3 sequence is 16 residues long. Germline CDR1 ENHRY, CDR2 SYGVKD. The V and J ends lost 7 bases and 5 bases respectively, with 20 bases between them. CDR3 amino acids: CAITAGAPVGTGELFF. The DNA for the CDR3 is TGTGCCATCACGGCAGGTGCTCCTGTTGGGACCGGGGAGCTGTTTTTT.

Many counts were recorded for this clonotype. This chain links TRBV12-3 or TRBV12-4 with TRBJ2-7; maybe TRBD1 (6 bases). The CDR3 loop spans 14 amino acids. Trimming took off 3 bases at V and 3 bases at J, with 12 bases between the two ends. This CDR3 is CASSFRQGSYEQYF. As DNA, the CDR3 is TGTGCCAGCAGTTTCAGGCAGGGGAGCTACGAGCAGTACTTC.

This clonotype was seen just once. This chain uses TRBV20-1 with TRBJ2-1, with D perhaps being TRBD1 or TRBD2 (5 bases each). Trimming pared 0 bases from V and 1 base from J, leaving 13 bases between. The CDR3 is 16 residues long. The germline V gene encodes CDR1 DFQATT and CDR2 SNEGSKA (reference sequence). The CDR3 DNA is TGCAGTGCTAGAGATCGGACAAGCGGTTCCTACAATGAGCAGTTCTTC. Residues: CSARDRTSGSYNEQFF.

The rearrangement joins TRBV19 to TRBJ2-3; unclear D gene. Germline loops: CDR1 LNHDA, CDR2 SQIVND (reference sequence). Trimming took 3 bases from V and 4 from J, leaving 8 bases between them. This CDR3 spans 13 amino acids. CDR3: CASSMLHPDTQYF. The CDR3 nucleotides read TGTGCCAGTAGTATGCTTCATCCAGATACGCAGTATTTT.

This chain connects TRBV10-3 to TRBJ2-5, with 8 positions matching TRBD1. This CDR3 spans 13 amino acids. The V and J ends lost 6 bases and 6 bases, in that order; junction bases with no gene match: 6. Germline CDR1 is ENHRY and CDR2 is SYGVKD. The CDR3 region has the DNA TGTGCCATCAGCGGACAGGGTGAAAAGACCCAGTACTTC. Translating gives CAISGQGEKTQYF.

About this clonotype: A much larger clone lies one base from this, so it may be a read error. This chain joins TRBV12-3 or TRBV12-4 and TRBJ2-2; D gene unclear. This CDR3 comprises 11 residues. The V end was cut by 3 bases, the J end by 7 bases, with 3 bases between. CDR3 coding DNA: TGTGCCAGCAGTTTTTACGGGGAGCTGTTTTTT. This codes for CASSFYGELFF.

The DNA of the CDR3 is TGTGCCACCAGTGATAACCGGGGGCTAGCTGGGGCCAACGTCCTGACTTTC. Protein: CATSDNRGLAGANVLTF. The V and J genes are TRBV24-1 and TRBJ2-6; D possibly matches TRBD1 or TRBD2 (6 bases each). This CDR3 contains 17 residues. V dropped 3 bases and J dropped 2 bases, with 13 bases sitting between them. Germline V gives CDR1 KGHDR, CDR2 SFDVKD.